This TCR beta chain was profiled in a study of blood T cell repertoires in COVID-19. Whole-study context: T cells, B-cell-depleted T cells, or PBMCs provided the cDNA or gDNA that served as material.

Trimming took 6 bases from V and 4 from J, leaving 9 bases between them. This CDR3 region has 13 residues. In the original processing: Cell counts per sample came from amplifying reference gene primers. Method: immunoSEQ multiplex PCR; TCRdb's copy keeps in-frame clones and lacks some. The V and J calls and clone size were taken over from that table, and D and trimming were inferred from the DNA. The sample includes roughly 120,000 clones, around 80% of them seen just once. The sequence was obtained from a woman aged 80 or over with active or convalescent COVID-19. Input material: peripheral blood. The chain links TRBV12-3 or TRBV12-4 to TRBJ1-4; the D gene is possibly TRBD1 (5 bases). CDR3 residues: CASSVGVNEKLFF. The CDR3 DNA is TGTGCCAGCAGCGTAGGGGTTAATGAAAAACTGTTTTTT.